A single sample is the source of the 21 T cell receptor beta chains below, sequenced in a study of PD-L1 blockade in urothelial cancer. The assay was immunoSEQ multiplex PCR, and TCRdb's table has in-frame clones only and misses some. The sample lists 35,000 to 50,000 clones; about 83% were seen once. Time point denoted: peripheral blood 6 weeks after treatment start. The material was PBMCs, obtained around atezolizumab (anti-PD-L1) treatment. These receptor sequences come from a man aged 60-69 years with urothelial cancer.

This clone showed up just once. V and J are TRBV4-1 and TRBJ2-2, with D perhaps matching TRBD1 (7 bases). Germline CDR1 is MGHRA and CDR2 is YSYEKL. The CDR3 sequence is 18 residues long. V was pared by 3 bases and J by 0 bases, with 17 bases between. The DNA of the CDR3 is TGCGCCAGCAGCCACGATCCGGGGGACAGCGCGAACACCGGGGAGCTGTTTTTT. This translates into CASSHDPGDSANTGELFF.

V is TRBV7-2 and J is TRBJ1-1; a weak D match, TRBD1 (5 bases). The V gene's germline CDR1 is SGHTA and CDR2 FQGNSA. CDR3 length: 13 amino acids. V lost 5 bases to trimming and J lost 8 bases, with 15 bases between them. The chain's CDR3 is CASSGIDGGEAFF. The CDR3 DNA reads TGTGCCAGCAGCGGAATTGACGGGGGGGAAGCTTTCTTT.

This chain joins TRBV25-1 and TRBJ2-5; D gene unclear. Per the germline V gene, CDR1 is MGHDK and CDR2 is SYGVNS. V lost 3 bases to trimming and J lost 3 bases, with 8 bases between them. The CDR3 has 13 residues. The CDR3 region has the DNA TGTGCCAGCAGTGAGCAAAGCGAAGAGACCCAGTACTTC. It is translated as CASSEQSEETQYF. Full variable domain (missing parts from reference TRBV25-1 and TRBJ2-5): EADIYQTPRYLVIGTGKKITLECSQTMGHDKMYWYQQDPGMELHLIHYSYGVNSTEKGDLSSESTVSRIRTEHFPLTLESARPSHTSQYLCASSEQSEETQYFGPGTRLLVL.

The CDR3 DNA reads as TGTGCCAGCAGTGCACAGGGGGCGCTTGAAAACGAGCAGTACTTC. It yields the protein CASSAQGALENEQYF. The chain combines TRBV6-1 with TRBJ2-7, with TRBD1 matching 9 bases. The CDR3 consists of 15 residues. The trim removed 4 bases at V and 5 bases at J, leaving 9 bases unmatched. Germline V lookup: CDR1 MNHNS, CDR2 SASEGT.

The V gene is TRBV11-2, the J gene TRBJ2-1, with D possibly TRBD1 on 5 matching bases. Germline CDR1 SGHAT, CDR2 FQNNGV. Deletions cut 5 bases from V and 3 bases from J, with 11 bases between. The CDR3 has 14 residues. CDR3: CASSDVQGYNEQFF. CDR3 nucleotide sequence: TGTGCCAGCAGCGATGTGCAGGGCTACAATGAGCAGTTCTTC.

The chain has TRBV27 and TRBJ2-1, with TRBD2 matching 15 bases. The CDR3 covers 19 residues. Per germline, CDR1 MNHEY and CDR2 SMNVEV (reference sequence). Losses at the gene ends were 4 bases for V and 2 bases for J; bases not matched to a gene: 9. CDR3 in DNA: TGTGCCAGCAGTTCAAGGACTAGCGGGGGGGAGAAAGCCTACAATGAGCAGTTCTTC. Amino acid sequence: CASSSRTSGGEKAYNEQFF.

The genes are TRBV6-6 and TRBJ2-2; 7 bases are shared with TRBD2. The CDR3 spans 13 residues. CDR1 is MNHNY and CDR2 is SVGAGI in the germline V gene (reference sequence). V lost 6 bases and J lost 6; bases outside the gene matches: 4. The CDR3 reads CASSPRGAGELFF. CDR3 in DNA: TGTGCCAGCAGCCCTCGGGGGGCCGGGGAGCTGTTTTTT.

This sequence joins TRBV30 and TRBJ2-7; D is possibly TRBD1 (5 bases). The length of the CDR3 is 12 residues. Trimming cost V 3 bases and J 1 base, with 7 bases left between them. CDR1 is GTSNPN, CDR2 SVGIG, per germline (reference sequence). The CDR3 region is CAWSRVSYEQYF. For the CDR3, the DNA is TGTGCCTGGAGCAGGGTGTCCTACGAGCAGTACTTC.

The V and J genes are TRBV5-4 and TRBJ2-5, with a tentative D call TRBD2 (6 bases). V lost 1 base and J lost 4, with 8 bases in between. Germline loops: CDR1 SGHNT, CDR2 YYREEE (reference sequence). The CDR3 sequence is 13 residues long. The CDR3 is CASSLKLAETQYF. Written as DNA, the CDR3 is TGTGCCAGCAGCTTGAAACTAGCAGAGACCCAGTACTTC.

V and J are TRBV5-1 and TRBJ2-4; D is unresolved. Trimming removed 1 base from V and 7 bases from J, with 9 bases in between. Germline CDR1 reads SGHRS; CDR2 reads YFSETQ. The CDR3 totals 13 residues. CDR3 DNA sequence: TGCGCCAGCAGCTTGTCCACAGAGAACATTCAGTACTTC. It is translated as CASSLSTENIQYF.

This chain joins TRBV18 and TRBJ1-3; a weak D match, TRBD1 (6 bases). The CDR3 covers 15 residues. V lost 3 bases, J lost 3 bases, and 12 bases lay in between. Germline CDR1 reads KGHSH; CDR2 reads LQKENI. CDR3 protein: CASSPDSNFGNTIYF. The CDR3, as DNA: TGTGCCAGCTCACCGGACAGCAATTTTGGAAACACCATATATTTT.

The chain links TRBV5-4 to TRBJ2-7; TRBD2 is a possible D gene (5 bases). Germline CDR1 is SGHNT and CDR2 is YYREEE (reference sequence). Trimming pared 0 bases from V and 2 bases from J, leaving 9 bases between. This CDR3 is 14 amino acids long. CDR3 in amino acids: CASSLAGRPYEQYF. The CDR3 nucleotides are TGTGCCAGCAGCTTGGCGGGGAGACCCTACGAGCAGTACTTC.

The chain uses TRBV18 and TRBJ2-7, with D possibly being TRBD1 (5 bases). The CDR3 runs to 15 residues. Trimming took off 0 bases at V and 5 bases at J, with 14 bases between the two ends. Germline-derived CDR1 and CDR2 are KGHSH and LQKENI. The CDR3 nucleotides read TGTGCCAGCTCACCACCGGGGCAGGGTTACCACGAGCAGTACTTC. Protein product: CASSPPGQGYHEQYF.

CDR3 sequence (DNA): TGTGCCAGCAGACGACTAGCGGGGTTCGCAGATACGCAGTATTTT. Its protein product is CASRRLAGFADTQYF. The gene calls are TRBV6-5 and TRBJ2-3; TRBD2 agrees at 11 bases. This CDR3 comprises 15 residues. Looked up from germline, CDR1 is MNHEY and CDR2 is SVGAGI. V dropped 6 bases and J dropped 4; count of bases not matched to a gene: 6.

The J gene is TRBJ2-7, the V gene TRBV9; D might be TRBD1 (6 bases). Germline V gene sequence: CDR1 SGDLS, CDR2 YYNGEE. Trimming pared 0 bases from V and 2 bases from J, leaving 12 bases between. This CDR3 has 15 amino acids. The CDR3 here is CASSVEGTPTYEQYF. In DNA form, the CDR3 reads TGTGCCAGCAGCGTAGAGGGGACACCGACCTACGAGCAGTACTTC.

This clone appeared a few times. The chain has TRBV5-1 and TRBJ1-6, with D possibly matching TRBD1 (5 bases). Germline loops: CDR1 SGHRS, CDR2 YFSETQ. V lost 0 bases and J 10 bases, leaving 17 bases between the germline ends. The CDR3 extends over 16 amino acids. CDR3 amino acids: CASSLALGASGSPLHF. DNA of the CDR3: TGCGCCAGCAGCTTGGCCCTTGGGGCCTCGGGCTCACCCCTCCACTTT.

This chain links TRBV5-6 with TRBJ2-6, with TRBD2 matching over 15 bases. After removal of 4 bases from V and 2 bases from J, the junction contained 7 bases not matched to a gene. The CDR3 loop spans 19 amino acids. CDR1 is SGHDT and CDR2 is YYEEEE in the germline V gene. The CDR3 is CASSIPGLAGGTGANVLTF. In DNA form, the CDR3 reads TGTGCCAGCAGCATACCGGGACTAGCGGGGGGAACTGGGGCCAACGTCCTGACTTTC.

Concerning this clone itself: One end of the junction varies from germline; a read error may be responsible. This sequence joins TRBV6-5 and TRBJ1-5; no firm D call. The germline gives CDR1 MNHEY, CDR2 SVGAGI. This CDR3 comprises 13 residues. In DNA, the CDR3 is TGTGCCAGCAGTTACTCGACTATTGGGAAACGGTGGTTT. This translates into CASSYSTIGKRWF.

The chain is built from TRBV7-9 and TRBJ1-1; TRBD1 aligns across 10 bases. This CDR3 is 15 amino acids long. V lost 5 bases to trimming and J lost 9 bases; unmatched junction nucleotides: 12. Germline V gene sequence: CDR1 SEHNR, CDR2 FQNEAQ (reference sequence). The CDR3 region has the DNA TGTGCCAGCAGCCTTACACCGGGACAGGGGACCAAAGCTTTCTTT. This gives the protein CASSLTPGQGTKAFF. The variable domain in full, completed from reference TRBV7-9 and TRBJ1-1, reads DTGVSQNPRHKITKRGQNVTFRCDPISEHNRLYWYRQTLGQGPEFLTYFQNEAQLEKSRLLSDRFSAERPKGSFSTLEIQRTEQGDSAMYLCASSLTPGQGTKAFFGQGTRLTVV.

This clone was seen a few times. V gene TRBV7-2 combines with J gene TRBJ2-2, with D tentatively TRBD1 (6 bases). This CDR3 contains 17 residues. The V and J ends lost 0 bases and 1 base respectively, with 12 bases between them. Germline loops: CDR1 SGHTA, CDR2 FQGNSA. This CDR3 reads CASSLALRGQNTGELFF. In DNA, the CDR3 is TGTGCCAGCAGCTTAGCGCTCAGGGGTCAGAACACCGGGGAGCTGTTTTTT.

This clone was observed a few times. This chain joins TRBV30 and TRBJ1-6, with 9 bases matching TRBD1. CDR3 length equals 15 residues. Trimming removed 5 bases from V and 6 bases from J; junction bases left unmatched: 8. The germline gives CDR1 GTSNPN, CDR2 SVGIG (reference sequence). In DNA form, the CDR3 reads TGTGCCTGGGAAGGGGGACAGGGAGGTAATTCACCCCTCCACTTT. It is translated as CAWEGGQGGNSPLHF.